Here is one T cell receptor beta chain with its context. CDR3 length: 16 residues. Trimming removed 8 bases from V and 6 bases from J; junction bases left unmatched: 17. Germline lookup yields CDR1 MDHEN and CDR2 SYDVKM. This sample stems from a study of blood T cell repertoires in COVID-19. Repertoires were generated with immunoSEQ multiplex PCR, while TCRdb's copy carries only in-frame clones and drops some. The sample includes about 120,000 clones, over 80% seen only once; the top ten take roughly 12%. Sequenced material: peripheral blood. This chain joins TRBV28 and TRBJ1-2; 8 nucleotides match TRBD1. This sequence originates from a man aged 60-69 years with acute or convalescent COVID-19. The CDR3 spells CASETPGGIKENGYTF. The CDR3 bases are TGTGCCAGCGAGACACCAGGGGGCATTAAAGAAAATGGCTACACCTTC.